This entry lists 20 T cell receptor beta chains sequenced from one sample in a study of CD8+ T cells in alopecia areata (dated by TCRdb to the late 2010s). Library generation was performed with the immunoSEQ multiplex PCR assay. RNA was extracted from all samples and reverse transcribed into cDNA, which served as template for TCR sequencing. In its TCRdb copy, this immuneACCESS table keeps in-frame sequences only and misses some clones. Where compared with another copy, unresolved V genes explain less than half of these, and the others have no known cause. This sample includes about 110,000 clones, and none of them was observed just once. In total, the top ten clones hold about 20% of the sample. Specimen: lesional skin. The source of these receptors is a C3H/HeJ mouse with alopecia areata. This strain of mice has MHC haplotype H2-k.

Turning to this clone: Germline and genes here are mouse. The DNA ends 4 residues before the CDR3 does, and the rest of the CDR3 is filled in from the germline J gene. The chain is built from TRBV19 and TRBJ2-7; 9 nucleotides align to TRBD1. The CDR3 is 14 residues long. Looked up from germline, CDR1 is FNHDT and CDR2 is SITEND (reference sequence). The sequenced part of the CDR3 DNA is TGTGCCAGCAGTCTACAGGGGGCGGGGTAT. The encoded protein is CASSLQGAGY. The entire CDR3 protein reads CASSLQGAGYEQYF.

With respect to this clone: Mouse gene names and germline throughout. The CDR3 loop is CAWSPLANSDYTF. The sequenced CDR3 bases are TGTGCCTGGAGTCCCCTTGCAAACTCC. This sequence joins TRBV31 and TRBJ1-2; unclear D gene. The CDR3 end is not reached by the read, which stops 4 residues before it; the germline J gene fills it in. Germline values: CDR1 GKSSPN, CDR2 SITVG. This CDR3 comprises 13 residues. V was pared by 1 base and J by 0 bases, with 6 bases between.

This clone was counted many times. Genes and germline are mouse. Read sequence stops 4 residues before the CDR3 end, and the germline J gene provides the missing end. The chain combines TRBV13-3 with TRBJ2-1, with D perhaps TRBD1 (5 bases). From germline, CDR1 is NNHDY and CDR2 SYVADS. This CDR3 comprises 14 residues. Between the trimmed V and J ends, which lost 4 bases and 1 base, there was a span of 9 bases. The CDR3 DNA, read in part, is TGTGCCAGCAGTCTCCGACAGAACTATGCT. This encodes CASSLRQNYA. The CDR3 reads in full as CASSLRQNYAEQFF.

Remarks on this clone: Mouse gene names apply. Read coverage stops 4 residues before the CDR3 terminus; the germline J gene supplies the remainder. V and J are TRBV19 and TRBJ1-1; no reliable D call. V shed 6 bases and J shed 1 base, with 4 bases lying between them. Per germline, CDR1 FNHDT and CDR2 SITEND (reference sequence). This CDR3 spans 11 amino acids. This CDR3 is CASKGNTEVFF. The CDR3 DNA, read in part, is TGTGCCAGCAAGGGGAACACA.

This clone was observed a few times. All gene names here are mouse names. The CDR3 goes on 4 residues after the read ends, and that part is filled in from the germline J gene. The chain joins TRBV1 to TRBJ2-2; 8 bases are shared with TRBD1. This CDR3 is built from 16 residues. Germline V CDR1 and CDR2: NSQYPW, LRSPGD (reference sequence). Unmatched junction bases numbered 6, after V lost 0 bases and J lost 6 bases. The CDR3 bases that were read are TGCACCTGCAGTGCAGATAGGACAGGGAAAGCCGGG. Translated: CTCSADRTGKAG. From start to end, the CDR3 is CTCSADRTGKAGQLYF.

This clone was observed at least ten times. Gene names follow the mouse nomenclature. Sequencing ends 4 residues short of the CDR3 end; the germline J gene provides the rest. The chain couples TRBV13-3 to TRBJ2-3; TRBD2 matches at 7 bases. The germline gives CDR1 NNHDY, CDR2 SYVADS. The junction had 3 bases not matched to a gene; V was cut back by 2 bases and J by 3 bases. CDR3 length: 14 residues. Here the CDR3 reads CASSDLGGAETLYF. CDR3 DNA (partial): TGTGCCAGCAGTGACCTTGGGGGGGCAGAA.

The table lists this clone with a few counts. The gene symbols are mouse symbols. The read ends 4 residues early relative to the CDR3; the germline J gene fills the gap. The chain is built from TRBV1 and TRBJ2-7; TRBD2 agrees at 9 bases. The CDR3 loop spans 16 amino acids. Trimming cost V 3 bases and J 0 bases; bases outside gene matches: 6. Germline CDR1 NSQYPW, CDR2 LRSPGD (reference sequence). The CDR3 is CTCSAPRLGDSYEQYF. The CDR3 DNA, read in part, is TGCACCTGCAGTGCCCCACGACTGGGGGACTCCTAT.

This clone was detected only a few times. Gene names refer to mouse genes. With the read ending 4 residues before the CDR3 end, the germline J gene is used to fill in that end. The genes are TRBV13-3 and TRBJ2-1; TRBD1 aligns across 7 bases. Germline loops: CDR1 NNHDY, CDR2 SYVADS. This CDR3 is built from 15 residues. V lost 3 bases and J lost 5; bases outside the gene matches: 8. The covered CDR3 bases are TGTGCCAGCAGTGGCGGGACAGAAAAGAATGCT. This sequence encodes CASSGGTEKNA. The entire CDR3 protein reads CASSGGTEKNAEQFF.

This clone was seen only a few times. The germline and genes are mouse ones. Read data end 4 residues before the CDR3 end; the end is taken from the germline J gene. V is TRBV19 and J is TRBJ2-1; 12 nucleotides align to TRBD1. The CDR3 covers 16 residues. Looked up from germline, CDR1 is FNHDT and CDR2 is SITEND (reference sequence). V trimming: 5 bases; J trimming: 6 bases; junction bases outside the gene matches: 9. CDR3 protein: CASRGTGGARVAEQFF. The covered CDR3 bases are TGTGCCAGCAGGGGGACAGGGGGCGCGAGGGTTGCT.

This clone was observed a handful of times. At residue 13, the DNA translation does not agree with TCRdb's protein; the protein displayed here is the one encoded by the DNA. Any gene name here is a mouse gene name. Coverage ceases 3 residues before the CDR3 finishes, and the germline J gene fills in the end. J is TRBJ1-6 and V is TRBV13-3; no definite D call. TRBJ1-6 is labeled an ORF, and its function is uncertain. The V end was cut by 2 bases, the J end by 0 bases, with 9 bases between. There are 16 residues in the CDR3. In germline, CDR1 is NNHDY, CDR2 SYVADS. The chain's CDR3 is CASSDTRYSYNSPLYF. The DNA read from the CDR3 is TGTGCCAGCAGTGACACAAGGTATTCCTATAATTCGCCC.

In regard to this clone: Any gene name here is a mouse gene name. Coverage ceases 4 residues before the CDR3 finishes, and the germline J gene fills in the end. The chain carries TRBV13-3 and TRBJ2-5; possibly TRBD2 for D (6 bases). Germline V lookup: CDR1 NNHDY, CDR2 SYVADS. This CDR3 contains 13 residues. CDR3: CASSLGLKDTQYF. The CDR3 bases that were read are TGTGCCAGCAGTCTCGGACTGAAAGAC.

Only a few counts were recorded for this clone. Genes and germline are mouse. The missing CDR3 end, 4 residues past where the read stops, is filled in from the germline J gene. The chain combines TRBV13-1 with TRBJ2-1; maybe TRBD2 (6 bases). Germline CDR1 and CDR2: NSHNY and SYGAGN. This CDR3 has 14 amino acids. Partial CDR3 DNA: TGTGCCAGCAGTGATCGGGGGGACGAAGCT. This codes for CASSDRGDEA. The whole CDR3 protein is CASSDRGDEAEQFF.

On this clone itself: Gene names denote mouse genes. With the read ending 4 residues before the CDR3 end, the germline J gene is used to fill in that end. The genes are TRBV13-2 and TRBJ1-4; 9 bases are a match to TRBD1. In germline, CDR1 is NNHNN, CDR2 SYGAGS (reference sequence). This CDR3 has 15 residues. Incomplete CDR3 DNA: TGTGCCAGCGGTGATGGGGGGACAGGGACCGAA. The encoded protein is CASGDGGTGTE. In full, the CDR3 reads CASGDGGTGTERLFF.

This clone came up a few times. Mouse names are used for the genes. The read halts 4 residues ahead of the CDR3 end, with the missing end drawn from the germline J gene. This chain connects TRBV13-1 to TRBJ1-2; no clear D. The CDR3 is 12 residues long. Per germline, CDR1 NSHNY and CDR2 SYGAGN. The V gene lost 4 bases and the J gene lost 1 base, with 5 bases spanning the gap. The CDR3 loop is CASSSGNSDYTF. CDR3 DNA, as far as it was read: TGTGCCAGCAGTTCTGGAAACTCC.

There are a few counts of this clone. Mouse gene names apply. The read ends 4 residues shy of where the CDR3 ends; the end is completed using the germline J gene. This sequence joins TRBV31 and TRBJ2-1; 9 positions match TRBD2. Per germline, CDR1 GKSSPN and CDR2 SITVG. This CDR3 comprises 13 residues. CDR3 sequence: CAWSLWGGTEQFF. CDR3 DNA, as far as it was read: TGTGCCTGGAGTCTCTGGGGGGGGACT.

This clone came up a few times. All gene names here are mouse names. Read data end 4 residues before the CDR3 end; the end is taken from the germline J gene. The chain couples TRBV31 to TRBJ2-5; 9 positions agree with TRBD2. Germline V gene sequence: CDR1 GKSSPN, CDR2 SITVG. Germline trimming cut 0 bases from V and 0 bases from J; bases unmatched to any gene: 4. The CDR3 consists of 16 residues. CDR3 DNA (partial): TGTGCCTGGAGTCTACTGGGGGGCCCTAACCAAGAC. Translating it yields CAWSLLGGPNQD. The whole CDR3 sequence reads CAWSLLGGPNQDTQYF.

Note on this clone: Genes here carry mouse names. Read sequence stops 4 residues before the CDR3 end, and the germline J gene provides the missing end. V usage is TRBV13-2 and J usage is TRBJ1-2; TRBD1 matches 8 bases. Germline trimming cut 2 bases from V and 0 bases from J; bases unmatched to any gene: 3. Germline CDR1 is NNHNN and CDR2 is SYGAGS (reference sequence). This CDR3 is 15 amino acids long. CDR3: CASGDPTGANSDYTF. The covered CDR3 bases are TGTGCCAGCGGTGACCCGACAGGGGCAAACTCC.

This clone was seen a few times. At residue 11, the TCRdb amino acid sequence and the translated nucleotide sequence differ, so the protein here is the DNA translation. Gene and germline names: mouse. The observed sequence ends 3 residues before the CDR3 terminus, with the missing tail filled in from the germline J gene. The V and J genes are TRBV19 and TRBJ1-6; no definite D call. TRBJ1-6 is known as an ORF, though its function is uncertain. The V end lost 3 bases, the J end lost 5 bases, and 9 bases lay between the germline ends. This CDR3 is built from 14 residues. Germline V lookup: CDR1 FNHDT, CDR2 SITEND (reference sequence). The CDR3 DNA, read in part, is TGTGCCAGCAGTAGCAGAATAGATAATTCGCCC. The encoded protein is CASSSRIDNSP. The whole CDR3 sequence reads CASSSRIDNSPLYF.

This clone appeared many times. Mouse gene names and germline throughout. Read coverage stops 4 residues before the CDR3 terminus; the germline J gene supplies the remainder. The chain combines TRBV17 with TRBJ2-7, with D unclear. CDR3 length: 13 residues. V was trimmed by 3 bases and J by 2 bases, leaving 8 bases between them. Germline V gives CDR1 MNHDT, CDR2 YYDKIL. The sequenced CDR3 bases are TGTGCTAGCAGTAGCCACAAAACCTAT. Protein sequence: CASSSHKTY. The CDR3 in full is CASSSHKTYEQYF.

This clone occurred a few times. Gene names are mouse gene names. The read ends 4 residues before the CDR3 terminus; that terminus is restored from the germline J gene. The chain joins TRBV19 to TRBJ2-3; TRBD2 matches 10 bases. Losses at the gene ends were 5 bases for V and 2 bases for J; bases not matched to a gene: 5. The CDR3 length is 15 residues. Germline V gives CDR1 FNHDT, CDR2 SITEND (reference sequence). The CDR3: CASSPDWGPAETLYF. The CDR3 bases that were read are TGTGCCAGCAGCCCGGACTGGGGGCCTGCAGAA.